This T cell receptor beta chain was identified in a study of T cells in women clearing cervical HPV infection. The study's findings and limits: Timing of associations relative to infection is unclear; T-cell subsets were not isolated. Repertoire richness, not evenness, was significantly elevated in CIN3+ cases versus controls.

In the case of this clone: Its matching antigen is unknown. The CDR3 is cut off 3 residues early in the read; its end comes from the germline J gene.

V was pared by 1 base and J by 2 bases, with 5 bases of the junction left unmatched. Germline V lookup: CDR1 MGHRA, CDR2 YSYEKL. The CDR3 has 15 residues. Some clones are missing from TCRdb's copy, which holds only in-frame ones; the method was immunoSEQ multiplex PCR. Its listing shows 25,000 to 35,000 clones. The source is a woman aged 18-70 years with a cervical HPV16 infection that either progressed to CIN3+ or cleared (not recorded which). Sequencing used blood buffy coat. The chain joins TRBV4-1 to TRBJ2-7; 7 bases are a match to TRBD1. CDR3 in amino acids: CASSQVWTGPYEQYF. CDR3 bases read: TGCGCCAGCAGCCAAGTTTGGACAGGCCCCTACGAG.